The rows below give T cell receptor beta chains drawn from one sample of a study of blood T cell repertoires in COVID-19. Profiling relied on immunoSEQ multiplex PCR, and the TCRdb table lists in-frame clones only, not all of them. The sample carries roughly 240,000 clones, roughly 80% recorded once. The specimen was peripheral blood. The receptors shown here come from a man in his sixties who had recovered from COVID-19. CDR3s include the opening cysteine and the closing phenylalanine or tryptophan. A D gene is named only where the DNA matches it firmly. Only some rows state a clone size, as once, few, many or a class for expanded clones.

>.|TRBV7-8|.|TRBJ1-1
TGTGCCAGCAGCTTAGGGAGGAACACTGAAGCTTTCTTT
CASSLGRNTEAFF
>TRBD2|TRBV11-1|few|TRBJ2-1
TGTGCCTGTGGGACGGGAGGGAATGAGCAGTTCTTC
CACGTGGNEQFF
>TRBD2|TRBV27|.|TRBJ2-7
TGTGCCAGCAGTCCGTATCTAGCGGCGAGCTCCTACGAGCAGTACTTC
CASSPYLAASSYEQYF
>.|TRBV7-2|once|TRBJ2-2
TGTGCCAGCAGCTTTGGGGGCTGGGAGCTGTTTTTT
CASSFGGWELFF
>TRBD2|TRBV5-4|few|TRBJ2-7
TGTGCCAGCAGCTCGGGGACTAGCGGGAGCCCCTACGAGCAGTACTTC
CASSSGTSGSPYEQYF
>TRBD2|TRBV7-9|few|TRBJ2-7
TGTGCCAGCAGCCAGCGGGACGGAGGAACCTACGAGCAGTACTTC
CASSQRDGGTYEQYF
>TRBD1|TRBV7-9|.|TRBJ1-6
TGTGCCAGCAGCCCTGTGGGACAGCATAATTCACCCCTCCACTTT
CASSPVGQHNSPLHF
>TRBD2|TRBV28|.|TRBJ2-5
TGTGCCAGCAGTCTCCCGGTTGGGACTAAGGAGACCCAGTACTTC
CASSLPVGTKETQYF
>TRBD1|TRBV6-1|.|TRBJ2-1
TGTGCCAGCAGGGAACACCGGGACAGGGAATGGGATGAGCAGTTCTTC
CASREHRDREWDEQFF
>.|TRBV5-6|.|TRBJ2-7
TGTGCCAGCAGCACTTGGGGGACGGGGACTTACGAGCAGTACTTC
CASSTWGTGTYEQYF
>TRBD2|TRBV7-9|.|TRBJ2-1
TGTGCCAGCAGCTTAGCGACTAGCGGGGCCGGTGAGCAGTTCTTC
CASSLATSGAGEQFF
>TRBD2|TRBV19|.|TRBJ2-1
TGTGCCAGTAGGGATACTAGCGGATCCTACAATGAGCAGTTCTTC
CASRDTSGSYNEQFF
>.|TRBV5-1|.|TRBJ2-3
TGCGCCAGCAGCCTGTCTTCCTCTAGCACAGATACGCAGTATTTT
CASSLSSSSTDTQYF
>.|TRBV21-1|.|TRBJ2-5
TGTGCCAGCAGCAAGTCGGGGACAGGGTTATCTCGCCAAGAGACCCAGTACTTC
CASSKSGTGLSRQETQYF
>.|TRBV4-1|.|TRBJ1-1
TGCGCCAGCAGCCAAGATCTTCGGGTCACTGAAGCTTTCTTT
CASSQDLRVTEAFF
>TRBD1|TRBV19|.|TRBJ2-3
TGTGCCAGTAAAACGGGACAGGGGAGGACAGATACGCAGTATTTT
CASKTGQGRTDTQYF
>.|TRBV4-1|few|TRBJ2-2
TGCGCCAGCAGCCAAGCCCTTCTTCGGGCGAACACCGGGGAGCTGTTTTTT
CASSQALLRANTGELFF
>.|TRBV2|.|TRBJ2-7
TGTGCCAGCACGGACAGAAGTGTCGAGCAGTACTTC
CASTDRSVEQYF
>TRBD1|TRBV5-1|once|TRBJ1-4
TGCGCCAGCAGCGTAGGGACAGGGACTAATGAAAAACTGTTTTTT
CASSVGTGTNEKLFF
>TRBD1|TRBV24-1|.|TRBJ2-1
TGTGCCACCAGTGGACGACAGGGGTACAATGAGCAGTTCTTC
CATSGRQGYNEQFF
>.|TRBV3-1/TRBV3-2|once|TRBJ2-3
TGTGCCAGCAGCCAATCCGGTAGCACAGATACGCAGTATTTT
CASSQSGSTDTQYF
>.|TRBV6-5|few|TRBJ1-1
TGTGCCACACAGGGCCGGGACACTGAAGCTTTCTTT
CATQGRDTEAFF
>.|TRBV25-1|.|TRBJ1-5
TGTGCCAGCAGTGCCACAGGCAACAATCAGCCCCAGCATTTT
CASSATGNNQPQHF
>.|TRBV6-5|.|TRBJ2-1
TGTGCCAGCAGTGACTCCTATTTGGCCTACAATGAGCAGTTCTTC
CASSDSYLAYNEQFF
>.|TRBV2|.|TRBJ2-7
TGTGCCAGCAGTGTGGACATCTCCTACGAGCAGTACTTC
CASSVDISYEQYF
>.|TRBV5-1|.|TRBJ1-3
TGCGCCAGCAGCGGGGCCCCAGGAAACACCATATATTTT
CASSGAPGNTIYF
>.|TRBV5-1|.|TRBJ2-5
TGCGCCAGCAGCTTGGGAGGTGGAGAGACCCAGTACTTC
CASSLGGGETQYF
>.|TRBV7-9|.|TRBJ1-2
TGTGCCAGCAGCTTAGTAGCCGGTGGCCACCTCCGCTCCTATGGCTACACCTTC
CASSLVAGGHLRSYGYTF
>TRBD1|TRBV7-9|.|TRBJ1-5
TGTGCCAGCAGCTCAGTCGGGACAGGGTTTCAGCCCCAGCATTTT
CASSSVGTGFQPQHF
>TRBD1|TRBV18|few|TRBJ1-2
TGTGCCAGCTCACCACTACAGGGGTACTATGGCTACACCTTC
CASSPLQGYYGYTF
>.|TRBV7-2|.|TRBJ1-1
TGTGCCAGCAGCTTATACAGCATGAACACTGAAGCTTTCTTT
CASSLYSMNTEAFF
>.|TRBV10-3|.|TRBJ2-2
TGTGCCACTCATAGTAGGGGCCCCACCGGGGAGCTGTTTTTT
CATHSRGPTGELFF
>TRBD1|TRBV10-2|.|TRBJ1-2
TGCGCCAGCAGTGATCCGACAGGGAGCTTCTATGGCTACACCTTC
CASSDPTGSFYGYTF
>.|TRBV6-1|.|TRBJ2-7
TGTGCCAGCAGTGACCCCCGGTGGTCTTCCTACGAGCAGTACTTC
CASSDPRWSSYEQYF
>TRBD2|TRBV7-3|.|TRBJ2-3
TGTGCCAGCAGCTTAACCGGGGGGGCAGATACGCAGTATTTT
CASSLTGGADTQYF
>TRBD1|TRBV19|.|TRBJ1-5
TGTGCCAGTAGTACGACGACAGGGGGGGATCAGCCCCAGCATTTT
CASSTTTGGDQPQHF
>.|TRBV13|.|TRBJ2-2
TGTGCCAGCATCCCCTCGGGGAGTAGCGGATCCACCGGGGAGCTGTTTTTT
CASIPSGSSGSTGELFF
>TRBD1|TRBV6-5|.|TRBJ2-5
TGTGCCAGCCACAGGGGGGCCGGGGAGACCCAGTACTTC
CASHRGAGETQYF
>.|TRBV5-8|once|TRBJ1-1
TGTGCCAGCAGCTCTCACAAGGGGGTCAACACTGAAGCTTTCTTT
CASSSHKGVNTEAFF
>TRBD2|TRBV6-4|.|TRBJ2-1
TGTGCCAGCAGGACGACTAGCGAGAACTACAATGAGCAGTTCTTC
CASRTTSENYNEQFF
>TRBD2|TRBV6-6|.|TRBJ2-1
TGTGCCAGCTTAGCGGGAGGGCCCTACAATGAGCAGTTCTTC
CASLAGGPYNEQFF
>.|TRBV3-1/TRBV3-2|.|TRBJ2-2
TGTGCCAGCAGCCAAGGGGAGGCCTCCTCGGAGGGGAACACCGGGGAGCTGTTTTTT
CASSQGEASSEGNTGELFF
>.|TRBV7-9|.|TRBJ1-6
TGTGCCAGCAGCTTAGGACAGCTGAATTCACCCCTCCACTTT
CASSLGQLNSPLHF
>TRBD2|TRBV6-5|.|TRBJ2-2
TGTGCCAGCAGGAGCGGGGGGGCCAACACCGGGGAGCTGTTTTTT
CASRSGGANTGELFF
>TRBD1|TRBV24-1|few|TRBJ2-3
TGTGCCACCAGTGATTTAGGTCCTACAGGGGAAGGAGATACGCAGTATTTT
CATSDLGPTGEGDTQYF
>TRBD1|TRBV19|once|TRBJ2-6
TGTGCCAGTAGTATAGGGGACAGGGTGTTAGGGGCCAACGTCCTGACTTTC
CASSIGDRVLGANVLTF
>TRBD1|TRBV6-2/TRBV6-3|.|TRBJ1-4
TGTGCCAGCAGCGACAGGGGAGTTCGGGAAAAACTGTTTTTT
CASSDRGVREKLFF
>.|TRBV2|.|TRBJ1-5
TGTGCCAGCAGTGAAGGGTGGAGTGGGCCCCAGCATTTT
CASSEGWSGPQHF
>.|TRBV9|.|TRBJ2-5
TGTGCCAGCAGCGAGGCGGGGATGTTGGAGACCCAGTACTTC
CASSEAGMLETQYF
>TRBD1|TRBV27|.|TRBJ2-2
TGTGCCAGCAGTCCCCGGACAGGGGCCGGCGGGGAGCTGTTTTTT
CASSPRTGAGGELFF
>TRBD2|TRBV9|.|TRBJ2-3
TGTGCCAGCAGCGAGACCCCGGGACTAAGCACAGATACGCAGTATTTT
CASSETPGLSTDTQYF